This T cell receptor beta chain was obtained from a study of shared clonotypes between healthy human individuals. This CDR3 has 15 residues. Germline-derived CDR1 and CDR2 are SGHRS and YFSETQ. After removal of 0 bases from V and 6 bases from J, the junction contained 8 bases not matched to a gene. Data came from immunoSEQ multiplex PCR; TCRdb stores just in-frame clones and leaves some out. Found here are approximately 1.5 million clones, approximately 98.5% of them singletons; the top ten hold about 0.35%. The chain employs TRBV5-1 and TRBJ2-7; 8 nucleotides agree with TRBD2. The TCR originated in a man aged 30 to 39 in good health. Source material: naive CD4+ T cells sorted from blood. Described subset: CD45RA+ positively selected. The CDR3 loop reads CASSLEGGRYGEQYF. In nucleotides, the CDR3 is TGCGCCAGCAGCTTGGAAGGCGGGAGGTACGGCGAGCAGTACTTC.